This T cell receptor (beta chain) was sequenced during a study of blood T cell repertoires in COVID-19. The CDR3 sequence is 13 residues long. The germline V gene encodes CDR1 MDHEN and CDR2 SYDVKM. The V gene end was trimmed by 5 bases and the J gene end by 8 bases; junction bases not matched to a gene: 6. Here immunoSEQ multiplex PCR was the method, and the copy in TCRdb shows in-frame clones only, minus some. The table lists 250,000 to 300,000 clones, around 90% of them singletons. The sample was PBMCs or T cells enriched from blood (not recorded which). This receptor was obtained from a woman aged 40 to 49 with acute COVID-19. V is TRBV28 and J is TRBJ1-2; 9 bases line up with TRBD1. The CDR3 is CASSMGQGGGYTF. The CDR3 region has the DNA TGTGCCAGCAGTATGGGACAGGGAGGAGGCTACACCTTC.